Each of the 28 T cell receptor beta chains below was sequenced from the same sample in a study of cytomegalovirus exposure and HLA in healthy donors. Sequenced by immunoSEQ multiplex PCR; TCRdb stores in-frame clones only, minus some. The table has fewer than 200,000 clones, approximately 90% seen once. Sequencing was done on a sample of PBMCs. The receptor set was obtained from a woman aged 30 to 39 in good health and CMV-seronegative.

DNA of the CDR3: TGTGCCAGCAGCTTCGAGACAGCCGACACCATATATTTT. The encoded protein is CASSFETADTIYF. The rearrangement links TRBV7-9 to TRBJ1-3; D possibly corresponds to TRBD1 (5 bases). The CDR3 spans 13 residues. The V end was cut by 3 bases, the J end by 8 bases, with 11 bases between. Germline V gives CDR1 SEHNR, CDR2 FQNEAQ (reference sequence). Variable domain in full (rest from reference TRBV7-9 and TRBJ1-3): DTGVSQNPRHKITKRGQNVTFRCDPISEHNRLYWYRQTLGQGPEFLTYFQNEAQLEKSRLLSDRFSAERPKGSFSTLEIQRTEQGDSAMYLCASSFETADTIYFGEGSWLTVV.

The chain uses TRBV5-6 and TRBJ2-7; 11 positions agree with TRBD2. This CDR3 contains 16 residues. CDR1 is SGHDT, CDR2 YYEEEE, per germline. V was pared by 0 bases and J by 2 bases, with 4 bases of the junction left unmatched. In DNA, the CDR3 is TGTGCCAGCAGCTTGGGGACTAGCGGGTCGGCCTACGAGCAGTACTTC. Encoded protein: CASSLGTSGSAYEQYF.

The chain is built from TRBV19 and TRBJ2-5; TRBD2 might be the D (5 bases). CDR1 is LNHDA, CDR2 SQIVND, per germline (reference sequence). The CDR3 has 14 amino acids. V was shortened by 4 bases and J by 4 bases, with 13 bases between the two germline ends. CDR3: CASSRRRGTETQYF. Here the CDR3 DNA reads TGTGCCAGTAGTAGACGTCGGGGAACAGAGACCCAGTACTTC.

The chain joins TRBV18 to TRBJ1-6, with 12 positions matching TRBD1. Germline-derived CDR1 and CDR2 are KGHSH and LQKENI. The CDR3 is 16 amino acids. The V segment lost 3 bases and the J segment 9 bases; nucleotides outside the gene matches: 6. CDR3 protein: CASSPGTGGVGSPLHF. Here the CDR3 DNA reads TGTGCCAGCTCACCCGGGACAGGGGGCGTAGGTTCACCCCTCCACTTT.

V gene TRBV6-5 combines with J gene TRBJ1-2; D is uncertain. Germline-derived CDR1 and CDR2 are MNHEY and SVGAGI. There are 16 residues in the CDR3. Trimming shortened V by 2 bases and J by 2 bases, and 15 bases separated the two germline ends. CDR3 region: CASSYTTDGLNYGYTF. CDR3 nucleotides: TGTGCCAGCAGTTACACCACCGACGGACTAAACTATGGCTACACCTTC.

The chain recombines TRBV9 with TRBJ2-6; D is ambiguous. Germline values: CDR1 SGDLS, CDR2 YYNGEE. The CDR3 length is 14 residues. Trimming took off 4 bases at V and 4 bases at J, with 9 bases between the two ends. The CDR3 DNA sequence: TGTGCCAGCAGCACCACATCAGGGGCCAACGTCCTGACTTTC. It translates to CASSTTSGANVLTF.

The chain combines TRBV29-1 with TRBJ1-2, with 7 bases matching TRBD1. The CDR3 covers 13 residues. The junction had 9 bases not matched to a gene; V was cut back by 7 bases and J by 4 bases. CDR1 and CDR2 (germline): SQVTM, ANQGSEA. CDR3 residues: CSERQGPAYGYTF. The CDR3 DNA reads TGCAGCGAACGACAGGGTCCCGCCTATGGCTACACCTTC.

The V call is TRBV4-1, the J call TRBJ1-4; 8 bases are shared with TRBD1. This CDR3 is built from 15 residues. V was pared by 7 bases and J by 5 bases, with 9 bases of the junction left unmatched. Germline lookup yields CDR1 MGHRA and CDR2 YSYEKL. CDR3 DNA: TGCGCCAGCACCCGACAGGGGAATAGGAATGAAAAACTGTTTTTT. The encoded protein is CASTRQGNRNEKLFF.

The chain uses TRBV19 and TRBJ1-1, with D possibly being TRBD1 (5 bases). Trimming shortened V by 3 bases and J by 0 bases, and 14 bases separated the two germline ends. The germline V gene encodes CDR1 LNHDA and CDR2 SQIVND (reference sequence). This CDR3 spans 16 amino acids. The CDR3 DNA reads as TGTGCCAGTAGTATTATATGGACGGGGGTGAACACTGAAGCTTTCTTT. It yields the protein CASSIIWTGVNTEAFF.

As regards this clone: This specimen includes other DNA sequences encoding the same CDR3. The V and J genes are TRBV2 and TRBJ1-1; possible D gene TRBD1, 6 bases. The CDR3 runs 13 residues. V lost 6 bases and J lost 0, with 8 bases in between. From germline, CDR1 is SNHLY and CDR2 FYNNEI. This chain's CDR3 is CASSGQLNTEAFF. DNA of the CDR3: TGTGCCAGCAGCGGACAGCTGAACACTGAAGCTTTCTTT.

The chain employs TRBV19 and TRBJ1-2; perhaps TRBD1 as D (5 bases). Per germline, CDR1 LNHDA and CDR2 SQIVND (reference sequence). V was cut by 2 bases and J by 3 bases, with 10 bases left in between. This CDR3 has 14 residues. The CDR3 spells CASSISLRDYGYTF. CDR3 bases: TGTGCCAGTAGTATAAGCCTCAGGGACTATGGCTACACCTTC.

This rearrangement joins TRBV15 to TRBJ1-2, with 11 bases that match TRBD1. Per the germline V gene, CDR1 is LNHNV and CDR2 is YYDKDF (reference sequence). Trimming took 4 bases from V and 2 from J; bases not matched to a gene: 9. The CDR3 length is 17 residues. The CDR3 spells CATSKKGQGGRNYGYTF. CDR3 nucleotides: TGTGCCACCAGCAAGAAGGGACAGGGGGGAAGAAACTATGGCTACACCTTC.

The chain carries TRBV2 and TRBJ2-5, with TRBD1 matching 9 bases. CDR3 length: 14 amino acids. V was clipped by 6 bases and J by 7 bases; unmatched bases: 9. Germline CDR1 SNHLY, CDR2 FYNNEI. CDR3 protein: CASRAGQGYGTQYF. For the CDR3, the DNA is TGTGCCAGCAGGGCGGGACAGGGCTACGGGACCCAGTACTTC.

The CDR3 DNA reads TGTGCCAGCAGCTTACAGCGGGGAGGGGAGACCCAGTACTTC. It specifies CASSLQRGGETQYF. The chain combines TRBV7-6 with TRBJ2-5; 7 bases line up with TRBD2. CDR3 length: 14 amino acids. Trimming cost V 2 bases and J 5 bases; bases outside gene matches: 5. The germline V gene encodes CDR1 SGHVS and CDR2 FNYEAQ.

This chain joins TRBV29-1 and TRBJ1-5, with TRBD1 as a possible D gene (6 bases). The V and J ends lost 0 bases and 5 bases respectively, with 11 bases between them. There are 14 residues in the CDR3. The germline V gene encodes CDR1 SQVTM and CDR2 ANQGSEA. The CDR3 coding sequence is TGCAGCGTTGAAGAGAGACAGGTGGATCAGCCCCAGCATTTT. Translating gives CSVEERQVDQPQHF.

V usage is TRBV27 and J usage is TRBJ2-1, with unresolved D. V lost 6 bases, J lost 9 bases, and 12 bases lay in between. The CDR3 totals 12 residues. Looked up from germline, CDR1 is MNHEY and CDR2 is SMNVEV (reference sequence). As DNA, the CDR3 is TGTGCCAGCAGGTTGGTTCTCGGTGAGCAGTTCTTC. Residues: CASRLVLGEQFF.

J is TRBJ1-1 and V is TRBV2; D remains ambiguous. The CDR3 is 10 amino acids. Deletions cut 7 bases from V and 5 bases from J, with 5 bases between. CDR1 is SNHLY and CDR2 is FYNNEI in the germline V gene. In nucleotides, the CDR3 is TGTGCCAGCACACAGACTGAAGCTTTCTTT. It encodes CASTQTEAFF.

The rearrangement uses TRBV2 and TRBJ1-2; TRBD1 matches at 7 bases. The CDR3 spans 12 residues. J was trimmed by 5 bases and V by 9 bases; bases with no gene match: 6. CDR1 is SNHLY, CDR2 FYNNEI, per germline. CDR3 protein: CARAVQGYGYTF. Here the CDR3 DNA reads TGTGCCAGGGCGGTACAGGGGTATGGCTACACCTTC.

This clone has more than one count but fewer than ten. The V call is TRBV2, the J call TRBJ1-6; 8 positions match TRBD1. V lost 3 bases and J lost 7; bases outside the gene matches: 2. Germline CDR1 is SNHLY and CDR2 is FYNNEI. This CDR3 comprises 14 residues. In DNA, the CDR3 is TGTGCCAGCAGTGAGGGACAGGTCAATTCACCCCTCCACTTT. This encodes CASSEGQVNSPLHF.

The chain couples TRBV7-9 to TRBJ2-1; 9 positions agree with TRBD1. The CDR3 spans 17 residues. Germline CDR1 is SEHNR and CDR2 is FQNEAQ (reference sequence). With 5 bases clipped from V and 2 bases from J, the junction kept 10 bases outside the gene matches. CDR3 in DNA: TGTGCCAGCAGCACCGGACCGGGACAGGGAGCCTACAATGAGCAGTTCTTC. The encoded protein is CASSTGPGQGAYNEQFF.

The genes are TRBV2 and TRBJ1-2; 9 bases are a match to TRBD1. Germline CDR1 SNHLY, CDR2 FYNNEI. Trimming cost V 2 bases and J 7 bases; bases outside gene matches: 5. This CDR3 spans 14 amino acids. CDR3 coding DNA: TGTGCCAGCAGTGAACCCGACAGGGGGAGTGGCTACACCTTC. As protein: CASSEPDRGSGYTF.

This chain uses TRBV4-2 with TRBJ2-3; tentative D call: TRBD1 (6 bases). CDR1 and CDR2 (germline): LGHNA, YNFKEQ. The CDR3 is made up of 20 amino acids. Trimming shortened V by 0 bases and J by 0 bases, and 22 bases separated the two germline ends. The CDR3 DNA is TGTGCCAGCAGCCAAGATTGGTCTGTCGGGACGGGGACAAGCACAGATACGCAGTATTTT. Encoded protein: CASSQDWSVGTGTSTDTQYF.

The J gene is TRBJ2-7, the V gene TRBV5-1; no clear D. The CDR3 runs to 13 residues. Trimming cost V 0 bases and J 6 bases, with 10 bases left between them. Germline V gene lookup returns CDR1 SGHRS and CDR2 YFSETQ. CDR3 nucleotide sequence: TGCGCCAGCAGCTTGGGGGCTGCCGGCGAGCAGTACTTC. This sequence encodes CASSLGAAGEQYF.

The rearrangement joins TRBV19 to TRBJ1-2, with D perhaps TRBD1 (6 bases). In germline, CDR1 is LNHDA, CDR2 SQIVND (reference sequence). The germline V and J ends were trimmed by 8 bases and 3 bases, with 10 bases remaining between them. There are 12 residues in the CDR3. The CDR3: CASAQGDYGYTF. DNA for the CDR3: TGTGCCAGTGCACAGGGTGACTATGGCTACACCTTC.

The chain employs TRBV6-1 and TRBJ1-6, with D maybe TRBD1 (5 bases). Germline CDR1 is MNHNS and CDR2 is SASEGT. This CDR3 has 13 amino acids. V shed 11 bases and J shed 11 bases, with 19 bases lying between them. CDR3 DNA sequence: TGTGCCTCCGGGGAGGGGAATTTTACACCCCTCCACTTT. Translating gives CASGEGNFTPLHF.

The rearrangement joins TRBV12-2 to TRBJ1-3; the tabulated D call, TRBD1, remains unverified against the DNA. TRBV12-2 is assigned pseudogene status. The CDR3 totals 18 residues. The CDR3 DNA reads as TGTGCAAGTCGCTTAGCATTAAGACAGGGGGCGGGTAGAAACACCATATATTTT. This codes for CASRLALRQGAGRNTIYF.

The gene calls are TRBV15 and TRBJ2-6; D possibly corresponds to TRBD2 (6 bases). V dropped 3 bases and J dropped 2 bases, with 8 bases sitting between them. Germline-derived CDR1 and CDR2 are LNHNV and YYDKDF (reference sequence). The length of the CDR3 is 15 residues. Here the CDR3 reads CATSRRGPGANVLTF. The CDR3, as DNA: TGTGCCACCAGCAGGCGGGGTCCTGGGGCCAACGTCCTGACTTTC.

The V and J genes are TRBV19 and TRBJ1-2; D is uncertain. The CDR3 has 15 amino acids. Trimming removed 7 bases from V and 0 bases from J, with 15 bases in between. The germline V gene encodes CDR1 LNHDA and CDR2 SQIVND (reference sequence). The CDR3 region has the DNA TGTGCCAGTACAAGCGTGGCGTCCGCTAACTATGGCTACACCTTC. Translation: CASTSVASANYGYTF.